The 24 T cell receptor beta chains in this list originate from one sample, sequenced in a study of OX40 agonist ivuxolimab in advanced cancers. Here immunoSEQ multiplex PCR was the method, and the copy in TCRdb shows in-frame clones only, minus some. The data show roughly 17,000 clones, approximately 83% seen once. The sequencing here drew on CD4+ or CD8+ T cells sorted from blood, taken in a trial of the OX40 agonist ivuxolimab. All receptors derive from an adult with an advanced solid tumor such as melanoma, head and neck, liver or kidney cancer.

This chain connects TRBV27 to TRBJ2-3, with a possible D match to TRBD1 (6 bases). The CDR3 is 14 residues long. Looked up from germline, CDR1 is MNHEY and CDR2 is SMNVEV (reference sequence). The germline V and J ends were trimmed by 5 bases and 4 bases, with 13 bases remaining between them. The CDR3 nucleotides read TGTGCCAGCAGTAAAACCAGGGGTTCAGATACGCAGTATTTT. This codes for CASSKTRGSDTQYF.

The V and J genes are TRBV11-1 and TRBJ1-1; TRBD1 matches at 7 bases. CDR3 length equals 16 residues. Germline V gives CDR1 SGHAT, CDR2 FQDESV (reference sequence). The V gene end was trimmed by 0 bases and the J gene end by 1 base; junction bases not matched to a gene: 5. The CDR3 nucleotides read TGTGCCAGCAGCTTAGCGCGTGCAGGGGGGAACACTGAAGCTTTCTTT. It is translated as CASSLARAGGNTEAFF.

By share, this clone ranks as large. The chain has TRBV28 and TRBJ1-2; TRBD1 matches at 8 bases. The CDR3 length is 13 residues. Trimming removed 6 bases from V and 4 bases from J; junction bases left unmatched: 4. The V gene's germline CDR1 is MDHEN and CDR2 SYDVKM. CDR3 protein: CASSPTGGYGYTF. The CDR3 DNA reads TGTGCCAGCAGCCCCACAGGGGGCTATGGCTACACCTTC.

The chain has TRBV28 and TRBJ2-3; TRBD2 matches at 8 bases. V gave up 2 bases and J gave up 5 bases; unmatched junction bases: 9. The CDR3 runs 16 residues. Per the germline V gene, CDR1 is MDHEN and CDR2 is SYDVKM. CDR3 sequence: CASSLIREGLGDTQYF. CDR3 DNA: TGTGCCAGCAGTTTAATACGGGAGGGGTTAGGAGATACGCAGTATTTT. Full variable domain (missing parts from reference TRBV28 and TRBJ2-3): DVKVTQSSRYLVKRTGEKVFLECVQDMDHENMFWYRQDPGLGLRLIYFSYDVKMKEKGDIPEGYSVSREKKERFSLILESASTNQTSMYLCASSLIREGLGDTQYFGPGTRLTVL.

The CDR3 DNA is TGCGCCAGCAGCCAAGGGTGGCCCGACAGCAATCAGCCCCAGCATTTT. Its translation is CASSQGWPDSNQPQHF. The gene calls are TRBV4-1 and TRBJ1-5; D remains ambiguous. With 1 base removed from V and 1 base from J, the gap between germline ends came to 11 bases. The germline CDR1 and CDR2 sequences are MGHRA and YSYEKL. This CDR3 is 16 amino acids long.

The chain combines TRBV27 with TRBJ1-1; D is undetermined. The CDR3 length is 14 residues. Looked up from germline, CDR1 is MNHEY and CDR2 is SMNVEV (reference sequence). The V and J ends lost 4 bases and 2 bases respectively, with 11 bases between them. CDR3 nucleotides: TGTGCCAGCAGTTCCGGAGTTTTCAACACTGAAGCTTTCTTT. This sequence encodes CASSSGVFNTEAFF.

This clone was seen once. The junction differs from germline at one of its ends, possibly a read error. J is TRBJ2-1 and V is TRBV7-7; TRBD2 matches at 7 bases. Germline lookup yields CDR1 SSHAT and CDR2 FNYEAQ (reference sequence). This CDR3 spans 17 amino acids. The CDR3 spells CASSLAPSSGIFNEQFF. CDR3 nucleotides: TGTGCTAGCAGCTTAGCCCCGTCTAGCGGCATTTTCAATGAGCAGTTCTTC. Full variable domain (missing parts from reference TRBV7-7 and TRBJ2-1): GAGVSQSPRYKVTKRGQDVTLRCDPISSHATLYWYQQALGQGPEFLTYFNYEAQPDKSGLPSDRFSAERPEGSISTLTIQRTEQRDSAMYRCASSLAPSSGIFNEQFFGPGTRLTVL.

This chain uses TRBV7-9 with TRBJ2-6; TRBD2 matches at 11 bases. CDR1 and CDR2 (germline): SEHNR, FQNEAQ (reference sequence). Trimming removed 2 bases from V and 2 bases from J; junction bases left unmatched: 2. The CDR3 is 17 amino acids. Here the CDR3 DNA reads TGTGCCAGCAGCTTACCTAGCGGGAGGCCTGGGGCCAACGTCCTGACTTTC. Protein product: CASSLPSGRPGANVLTF.

The V and J genes are TRBV5-6 and TRBJ2-1, with D unresolved. Trimming removed 0 bases from V and 9 bases from J, with 7 bases in between. The CDR3 contains 12 residues. CDR1 is SGHDT and CDR2 is YYEEEE in the germline V gene. The CDR3 coding sequence is TGTGCCAGCAGCTTGGGAGTTCCTGAGCAGTTCTTC. This encodes CASSLGVPEQFF. Together with reference TRBV5-6 and TRBJ2-1, the CDR3 gives the full variable domain: DAGVTQSPTHLIKTRGQQVTLRCSPKSGHDTVSWYQQALGQGPQFIFQYYEEEERQRGNFPDRFSGHQFPNYSSELNVNALLLGDSALYLCASSLGVPEQFFGPGTRLTVL.

This clone was counted only a few times. The chain has TRBV4-2 and TRBJ2-1; maybe TRBD2 (5 bases). Looked up from germline, CDR1 is LGHNA and CDR2 is YNFKEQ. There are 10 residues in the CDR3. The CDR3 here is CAAGNNEQFF. The CDR3 coding sequence is TGTGCTGCCGGGAACAATGAGCAGTTCTTC.

The CDR3 spells CASSLSRVGKLFF. CDR3 in DNA: TGTGCCAGCAGTTTATCCAGGGTAGGAAAACTGTTTTTT. The V call is TRBV28, the J call TRBJ1-4, with a tentative D call TRBD1 (5 bases). This CDR3 is built from 13 residues. Germline values: CDR1 MDHEN, CDR2 SYDVKM. V was shortened by 1 base and J by 10 bases, with 10 bases between the two germline ends.

V usage is TRBV6-6 and J usage is TRBJ2-3, with 7 bases fitting TRBD2. J lost 3 bases, V lost 5 bases, and 2 bases had no gene match. Germline lookup yields CDR1 MNHNY and CDR2 SVGAGI (reference sequence). The CDR3 extends over 13 amino acids. The CDR3 DNA follows: TGTGCCAGCAGTCCTAGCGGAACAGATACGCAGTATTTT. Translating it yields CASSPSGTDTQYF.

The chain is built from TRBV27 and TRBJ2-1; a possible D gene is TRBD1 (5 bases). Germline assignment: CDR1 MNHEY and CDR2 SMNVEV (reference sequence). V lost 0 bases, J lost 5 bases, and 11 bases lay in between. This CDR3 has 15 residues. The CDR3: CASSLSLVGDNEQFF. CDR3 nucleotides: TGTGCCAGCAGTTTATCTCTAGTAGGGGACAATGAGCAGTTCTTC.

The rearrangement uses TRBV7-8 and TRBJ2-3; D ambiguous. This CDR3 comprises 16 residues. CDR1 and CDR2 from the germline V gene are SGHVS and FQNEAQ. Between the trimmed V and J ends, which lost 5 bases and 2 bases, there was a span of 17 bases. Here the CDR3 DNA reads TGTGCCAGCAGCGCACCTGGCCGGGCCATCACAGATACGCAGTATTTT. Translating it yields CASSAPGRAITDTQYF.

This sequence joins TRBV7-9 and TRBJ2-1; 8 nucleotides line up with TRBD2. Germline CDR1 reads SEHNR; CDR2 reads FQNEAQ (reference sequence). The CDR3 spans 16 residues. V was clipped by 5 bases and J by 7 bases; unmatched bases: 13. The CDR3 is CASSPTTGTSKNEQFF. CDR3 bases: TGTGCCAGCAGCCCCACGACCGGGACTAGTAAGAATGAGCAGTTCTTC. Supplemented by reference TRBV7-9 and TRBJ2-1, the full variable domain reads DTGVSQNPRHKITKRGQNVTFRCDPISEHNRLYWYRQTLGQGPEFLTYFQNEAQLEKSRLLSDRFSAERPKGSFSTLEIQRTEQGDSAMYLCASSPTTGTSKNEQFFGPGTRLTVL.

The chain links TRBV7-6 to TRBJ2-5, with 12 nucleotides matching TRBD2. The length of the CDR3 is 17 residues. Trimming cost V 3 bases and J 8 bases; bases outside gene matches: 13. Looked up from germline, CDR1 is SGHVS and CDR2 is FNYEAQ. The CDR3, as DNA: TGTGCCAGCAGCTTTTATCTGGAGACTAGCGGGAGATTAACCCAGTACTTC. This sequence encodes CASSFYLETSGRLTQYF.

The CDR3 is CASSYPGERSEAFF. The CDR3 DNA sequence: TGTGCCAGCAGTTACCCCGGAGAGCGGTCTGAAGCTTTCTTT. The chain combines TRBV6-5 with TRBJ1-1; no clear D. The CDR3 covers 14 residues. V dropped 2 bases and J dropped 6 bases, with 13 bases sitting between them. The germline gives CDR1 MNHEY, CDR2 SVGAGI.

This clone was recorded once. This sequence joins TRBV4-3 and TRBJ2-7; 9 nucleotides align to TRBD2. Germline-derived CDR1 and CDR2 are LGHNA and YSLEER. The CDR3 contains 15 residues. The V and J ends lost 4 bases and 5 bases, in that order; junction bases with no gene match: 9. The CDR3 is CASSRVAGADDEQYF. The CDR3 nucleotides read TGCGCCAGCAGCCGAGTAGCGGGAGCAGACGACGAGCAGTACTTC.

The chain has TRBV11-3 and TRBJ2-7; 8 nucleotides align to TRBD1. The ends lost 6 bases at V and 6 bases at J; junction bases unmatched: 4. Germline CDR1 reads SGHNT; CDR2 reads YENEEA. The CDR3 has 12 residues. CDR3 sequence: CASRITGGEQYF. DNA of the CDR3: TGTGCCAGCAGAATTACAGGGGGCGAGCAGTACTTC.

V usage is TRBV28 and J usage is TRBJ1-1, with TRBD1 as a possible D gene (6 bases). The germline V and J ends were trimmed by 5 bases and 5 bases, with 9 bases remaining between them. Germline V gives CDR1 MDHEN, CDR2 SYDVKM. The CDR3 is 12 amino acids. The CDR3 DNA is TGTGCCAGCAGTCCCAGGGGAACTGAAGCTTTCTTT. Translating it yields CASSPRGTEAFF. The variable domain in full, with the rest retrieved from reference TRBV28 and TRBJ1-1, is DVKVTQSSRYLVKRTGEKVFLECVQDMDHENMFWYRQDPGLGLRLIYFSYDVKMKEKGDIPEGYSVSREKKERFSLILESASTNQTSMYLCASSPRGTEAFFGQGTRLTVV.

The chain couples TRBV30 to TRBJ2-7; the match to TRBD1 covers 10 bases. The germline gives CDR1 GTSNPN, CDR2 SVGIG (reference sequence). CDR3 length equals 15 residues. The V and J ends lost 0 bases and 0 bases, in that order; junction bases with no gene match: 2. For the CDR3, the DNA is TGTGCCTGGAGTGTATGGGACAGGGGCTCCTACGAGCAGTACTTC. It specifies CAWSVWDRGSYEQYF.

This chain links TRBV7-9 with TRBJ1-5; D uncertain. Germline CDR1 reads SEHNR; CDR2 reads FQNEAQ (reference sequence). The CDR3 length is 16 residues. Trimming took 2 bases from V and 7 from J, leaving 18 bases between them. The CDR3 reads CASSLQWGVSAQPQHF. The CDR3 nucleotides read TGTGCCAGCAGCTTACAATGGGGAGTTTCCGCCCAGCCCCAGCATTTT.

The chain carries TRBV14 and TRBJ2-2; D gene unclear. The CDR3 totals 12 residues. Germline V lookup: CDR1 SGHDN, CDR2 FVKESK. Trimming took 1 base from V and 10 from J, leaving 7 bases between them. CDR3 nucleotide sequence: TGTGCCAGCAGCCAAGTTTATTTGGAGCTGTTTTTT. This encodes CASSQVYLELFF.

V and J are TRBV27 and TRBJ2-7, with D perhaps matching TRBD1 or TRBD2 (5 bases each). V shed 4 bases and J shed 3 bases, with 16 bases lying between them. From germline, CDR1 is MNHEY and CDR2 SMNVEV (reference sequence). The CDR3 has 15 amino acids. CDR3 residues: CASSWTPGRSYEQYF. The DNA for the CDR3 is TGTGCCAGCAGTTGGACTCCGGGACGTAGCTACGAGCAGTACTTC.